The next 20 T cell receptor beta chains were all read from a single sample in a study of T cell responses to AZD1222 COVID-19 vaccine (dated by TCRdb to the early 2020s). The library was prepared using the immunoSEQ multiplex PCR assay. Imported from immuneACCESS, the table was reduced by TCRdb to in-frame sequences with V and J called. These copies leave out some clones; in studies compared against another copy, an unresolved V gene accounts for under half, and the cause of the remainder is not known. Across this sample there are 80,000 or so clones, with roughly 85% seen only once. The top ten hold approximately 2.8% of the sample. The label giving this sample's time point can be read as: baseline before first vaccination. This material consisted of peripheral blood, taken on day 0 of AZD1222 vaccination. These receptors came from an adult in good health.

This clone was detected once. The chain carries TRBV15 and TRBJ2-6; the D gene could be TRBD1 or TRBD2 (5 bases each). Trimming stripped 1 base from V and 1 base from J, with 5 bases between. This CDR3 is built from 15 residues. Germline CDR1 and CDR2: LNHNV and YYDKDF (reference sequence). The CDR3 is CATSRGGSGANVLTF. CDR3 bases: TGTGCCACCAGCAGAGGGGGGTCTGGGGCCAACGTCCTGACTTTC.

This clone was counted once. The chain is built from TRBV6-5 and TRBJ2-2; TRBD2 aligns across 7 bases. This CDR3 is 15 amino acids long. Germline V lookup: CDR1 MNHEY, CDR2 SVGAGI. Trimming removed 6 bases from V and 1 base from J; junction bases left unmatched: 5. CDR3 loop: CASRGRGGNTGELFF. The CDR3, as DNA: TGTGCCAGCAGGGGGCGCGGGGGGAACACCGGGGAGCTGTTTTTT.

The chain couples TRBV30 to TRBJ1-2, with TRBD1 identical over 8 bases. The V gene end was trimmed by 0 bases and the J gene end by 4 bases; junction bases not matched to a gene: 7. The CDR3 is made up of 15 amino acids. The germline V gene has CDR1 GTSNPN and CDR2 SVGIG (reference sequence). CDR3 sequence: CAWSVIRTGGYGYTF. Written as DNA, the CDR3 is TGTGCCTGGAGTGTAATCCGAACAGGGGGCTATGGCTACACCTTC.

The gene calls are TRBV7-9 and TRBJ2-1; D not certain. Germline assignment: CDR1 SEHNR and CDR2 FQNEAQ (reference sequence). The CDR3 runs 14 residues. The ends were cut back, 4 bases at V and 2 bases at J, with 9 bases in the middle. The CDR3 nucleotides are TGTGCCAGCAGCTCTTCAGGCCCCTACAATGAGCAGTTCTTC. Its protein product is CASSSSGPYNEQFF.

The gene calls are TRBV2 and TRBJ1-1; D unclear. The CDR3 is made up of 13 amino acids. V was cut by 7 bases and J by 1 base, with 10 bases left in between. Germline V gene lookup returns CDR1 SNHLY and CDR2 FYNNEI. The CDR3 region is CASTSTENTEAFF. As DNA, the CDR3 is TGTGCCAGCACCTCGACGGAGAACACTGAAGCTTTCTTT.

This chain connects TRBV27 to TRBJ1-6; 7 bases are shared with TRBD1. The CDR3 totals 15 residues. The V gene end was trimmed by 4 bases and the J gene end by 8 bases; junction bases not matched to a gene: 8. The germline V gene has CDR1 MNHEY and CDR2 SMNVEV (reference sequence). The CDR3 here is CASSSQGVLDSPLHF. As DNA, the CDR3 is TGTGCCAGCAGTTCGCAGGGGGTTTTAGATTCACCCCTCCACTTT.

This clone has only a few counts. The chain joins TRBV5-7 to TRBJ1-5; D remains unclear. Being an ORF, TRBV5-7 has a function that is uncertain. Trimming stripped 0 bases from V and 5 bases from J, with 6 bases between. This CDR3 is 13 amino acids long. CDR3 coding DNA: TGTGCCAGCAGCTTGGTACCCCATCAGCCCCAGCATTTT. Amino acid sequence: CASSLVPHQPQHF.

This chain connects TRBV7-9 to TRBJ2-1, with D unresolved. This CDR3 has 12 amino acids. V was shortened by 2 bases and J by 5 bases, with 4 bases between the two germline ends. Germline CDR1 and CDR2: SEHNR and FQNEAQ (reference sequence). The CDR3 spells CASSLTDNEQFF. As DNA, the CDR3 is TGTGCCAGCAGCTTAACAGACAATGAGCAGTTCTTC. Drawing the rest from reference TRBV7-9 and TRBJ2-1, the complete variable domain is DTGVSQNPRHKITKRGQNVTFRCDPISEHNRLYWYRQTLGQGPEFLTYFQNEAQLEKSRLLSDRFSAERPKGSFSTLEIQRTEQGDSAMYLCASSLTDNEQFFGPGTRLTVL.

This chain links TRBV18 with TRBJ2-1; 11 nucleotides agree with TRBD2. The germline gives CDR1 KGHSH, CDR2 LQKENI. The junction had 8 bases not matched to a gene; V was cut back by 5 bases and J by 2 bases. This CDR3 comprises 17 residues. The CDR3: CASSADRLAGTYNEQFF. DNA of the CDR3: TGTGCCAGCTCAGCCGATAGACTAGCGGGAACCTACAATGAGCAGTTCTTC. Drawing the rest from reference TRBV18 and TRBJ2-1, the complete variable domain is NAGVMQNPRHLVRRRGQEARLRCSPMKGHSHVYWYRQLPEEGLKFMVYLQKENIIDESGMPKERFSAEFPKEGPSILRIQQVVRGDSAAYFCASSADRLAGTYNEQFFGPGTRLTVL.

The chain uses TRBV18 and TRBJ1-2; a weak D match, TRBD1 (6 bases). The CDR3 covers 14 residues. V was pared by 0 bases and J by 3 bases, with 8 bases between. Germline values: CDR1 KGHSH, CDR2 LQKENI. CDR3 protein: CASSPPSGDYGYTF. CDR3 coding DNA: TGTGCCAGCTCACCACCGTCAGGGGACTATGGCTACACCTTC.

This sequence joins TRBV3-1 (or the pseudogene TRBV3-2) and TRBJ2-7; D is perhaps TRBD1 (7 bases). Trimming took off 2 bases at V and 3 bases at J, with 14 bases between the two ends. This CDR3 has 15 residues. CDR1 is LGHDT, CDR2 YNNKEL, per germline (reference sequence). CDR3 coding DNA: TGTGCCAGCAGCCAACGACTTCAGGGGGGCTACGAGCAGTACTTC. Translating it yields CASSQRLQGGYEQYF.

This chain uses TRBV21-1 with TRBJ2-6; the table's D call of TRBD1 was not tested on the DNA. TRBV21-1 is tagged as a pseudogene. The CDR3 length is 19 residues. CDR3 sequence (DNA): TGTGCCAGCAGCAAAGTTCAGGGACAGAAGAACTCTGGGGCCAACGTCCTGACTTTC. This translates into CASSKVQGQKNSGANVLTF.

This clone was observed once. CDR3 sequence (DNA): TGTGCCAGCAGTCCGGCAGGGGAGTACGAGCAGTACTTC. It yields the protein CASSPAGEYEQYF. The chain has TRBV6-2 or TRBV6-3 and TRBJ2-7; tentatively, D is TRBD1 (6 bases). The CDR3 spans 13 residues. The V gene's germline CDR1 is MNHEY and CDR2 SVGEGT. Trimming pared 5 bases from V and 4 bases from J, leaving 12 bases between.

The V and J genes are TRBV5-6 and TRBJ2-1, with D possibly TRBD1 on 5 matching bases. The CDR3 sequence is 15 residues long. Germline CDR1 SGHDT, CDR2 YYEEEE. Deletions cut 5 bases from V and 0 bases from J, with 12 bases between. CDR3 sequence: CASSRGHSSYNEQFF. In nucleotides, the CDR3 is TGTGCCAGCAGTAGAGGACATTCCTCCTACAATGAGCAGTTCTTC.

This CDR3 reads CASRYSGRNQETQYF. Written as DNA, the CDR3 is TGTGCCAGCCGGTACAGTGGACGCAATCAAGAGACCCAGTACTTC. The V and J genes are TRBV7-6 and TRBJ2-5; no firm D call. The germline V gene has CDR1 SGHVS and CDR2 FNYEAQ. V was shortened by 8 bases and J by 2 bases, with 18 bases between the two germline ends. The CDR3 is 15 amino acids. Drawing the rest from reference TRBV7-6 and TRBJ2-5, the complete variable domain is GAGVSQSPRYKVTKRGQDVALRCDPISGHVSLYWYRQALGQGPEFLTYFNYEAQQDKSGLPNDRFSAERPEGSISTLTIQRTEQRDSAMYRCASRYSGRNQETQYFGPGTRLLVL.

V usage is TRBV16 and J usage is TRBJ1-2; D not certain. V shed 0 bases and J shed 7 bases, with 12 bases lying between them. CDR1 is KGHSY, CDR2 FQNENV, per germline. The CDR3 runs to 14 residues. The CDR3 DNA is TGTGCCAGCAGCCAATCGCAGTCGGTTGGTGGCTACACCTTC. Its protein is CASSQSQSVGGYTF.

The chain uses TRBV5-6 and TRBJ2-2, with D maybe TRBD2 (6 bases). Germline CDR1 SGHDT, CDR2 YYEEEE. Deletions cut 0 bases from V and 3 bases from J, with 18 bases between. The CDR3 extends over 18 amino acids. CDR3 protein: CASSLDGGWTVDTGELFF. The CDR3 DNA follows: TGTGCCAGCAGCTTGGACGGAGGGTGGACGGTGGACACCGGGGAGCTGTTTTTT. Filled out from reference TRBV5-6 and TRBJ2-2, the complete variable domain reads DAGVTQSPTHLIKTRGQQVTLRCSPKSGHDTVSWYQQALGQGPQFIFQYYEEEERQRGNFPDRFSGHQFPNYSSELNVNALLLGDSALYLCASSLDGGWTVDTGELFFGEGSRLTVL.

This chain links TRBV5-4 with TRBJ2-5, with 12 bases identical to TRBD2. The CDR3 consists of 15 residues. The germline CDR1 and CDR2 sequences are SGHNT and YYREEE (reference sequence). V dropped 4 bases and J dropped 1; count of bases not matched to a gene: 2. The CDR3, as DNA: TGTGCCAGCAGCCCGGGACTAGCGGGCCAAGAGACCCAGTACTTC. It translates to CASSPGLAGQETQYF. Together with reference TRBV5-4 and TRBJ2-5, the CDR3 gives the full variable domain: ETGVTQSPTHLIKTRGQQVTLRCSSQSGHNTVSWYQQALGQGPQFIFQYYREEENGRGNFPPRFSGLQFPNYSSELNVNALELDDSALYLCASSPGLAGQETQYFGPGTRLLVL.

The chain carries TRBV5-4 and TRBJ2-3; 8 bases match TRBD2. V lost 4 bases to trimming and J lost 6 bases; unmatched junction nucleotides: 7. Germline values: CDR1 SGHNT, CDR2 YYREEE (reference sequence). This CDR3 comprises 14 residues. CDR3 region: CASSTGTRADTQYF. The CDR3 DNA follows: TGTGCCAGCAGCACCGGGACTAGAGCTGATACGCAGTATTTT. Drawing the rest from reference TRBV5-4 and TRBJ2-3, the complete variable domain is ETGVTQSPTHLIKTRGQQVTLRCSSQSGHNTVSWYQQALGQGPQFIFQYYREEENGRGNFPPRFSGLQFPNYSSELNVNALELDDSALYLCASSTGTRADTQYFGPGTRLTVL.

The V call is TRBV9, the J call TRBJ2-2, with TRBD1 matching over 7 bases. This CDR3 is 15 amino acids long. Germline CDR1 is SGDLS and CDR2 is YYNGEE. V lost 4 bases and J lost 5; bases outside the gene matches: 8. The CDR3 nucleotides read TGTGCCAGCAGCTCGAGACAGGGACGGACCGGGGAGCTGTTTTTT. The encoded protein is CASSSRQGRTGELFF.